This paragraph reports one TCR beta chain. CDR3 length: 15 residues. V lost 4 bases to trimming and J lost 1 base; unmatched junction nucleotides: 4. From germline, CDR1 is SGHVS and CDR2 FQNEAQ. Assay used: immunoSEQ multiplex PCR; TCRdb lists only in-frame clones, some missing. The sample contains nearly 10,000 clones, about 74% of which appear only once. The data originate from a study of T cells after somatic rescue of genetic block. The material sequenced was peripheral blood mononuclear cells (PBMCs). V is TRBV7-8 and J is TRBJ2-5; TRBD1 matches 9 bases. This sequence originates from a boy younger than 18. This CDR3 reads CASSYGTGLQETQYF. The DNA of the CDR3 is TGTGCCAGCAGCTACGGGACAGGGCTCCAAGAGACCCAGTACTTC.